This TCR beta chain was retrieved from a study of neoadjuvant anti-PD-1 for oral cavity cancer. For the study at large: Nivolumab at 3 mg/kg was mostly given biweekly, three to four doses, pre-surgery.

Time point of the sample: after neoadjuvant nivolumab, at surgical resection. The CDR3 is 15 amino acids. Unmatched junction bases numbered 7, after V lost 3 bases and J lost 5 bases. Germline V gene lookup returns CDR1 SGHDT and CDR2 YYEEEE. Study-level results: Higher pretreatment Treg/Th17 ratios tracked higher pretreatment blood clonality.

The data were produced by immunoSEQ multiplex PCR, yet TCRdb's version contains in-frame clones alone and is incomplete. The sample gives around 8,400 clones, approximately 70% of which show up once; about 3% is in the top ten. A remark on this clone: Its antigen is not known.

This TCR was recovered from a person aged 35-79 years with oral cavity squamous cell carcinoma. The chain links TRBV5-6 to TRBJ1-4; TRBD1 aligns across 7 bases. The sequences come from PBMCs, collected after nivolumab (anti-PD-1) treatment. The CDR3 reads CASSWRTGSNEKLFF. The CDR3 DNA sequence: TGTGCCAGCAGCTGGAGGACAGGTTCAAATGAAAAACTGTTTTTT.